Detailed here is one T cell receptor (beta chain). The data belong to a study of somatic mutations in cytotoxic T cells in rheumatoid arthritis. Measured with immunoSEQ multiplex PCR; TCRdb has only the in-frame clones, and not every one. The repertoire includes tens of thousands of clones, roughly 86% of them detected once, and about a tenth sits in the top ten. V was cut by 7 bases and J by 3 bases, with 12 bases left in between. Per germline, CDR1 MNHNS and CDR2 SASEGT. This CDR3 is built from 13 residues. The chain joins TRBV6-1 to TRBJ1-1; no definite D call. The receptor comes from an adult with rheumatoid arthritis. Sequenced material: CD8+ T cells sorted from blood. CDR3: CASTRLDYTEAFF. The CDR3 coding sequence is TGTGCCAGCACAAGGTTAGACTACACTGAAGCTTTCTTT.